These T cell receptor beta chains were read from a single sample in a study of blood T cell repertoires in COVID-19. The method was immunoSEQ multiplex PCR; TCRdb's version includes in-frame clones alone and lacks a portion of them. This table holds about 270,000 clones, 75% to 90% found once. The sequencing input was peripheral blood. The source of these receptors is a woman aged 70 to 79 with acute or convalescent COVID-19. Both conserved end residues are part of each CDR3. Each record gives: V gene, clone size, D gene, J gene, CDR3 length, CDR3 DNA, CDR3 protein. A D gene is named only where the DNA matches it firmly. Not every row has a clone size; where given, it reads once, few, many or a size class.

V gene: TRBV5-1; clone size: NA; D gene: TRBD1; J gene: TRBJ2-7; CDR3 length: 14; CDR3 DNA: TGCGCCAGCAGCTTAGGGACAGGGGGGATCGAGCAGTACTTC; CDR3 protein: CASSLGTGGIEQYF
V gene: TRBV11-2; clone size: NA; D gene: TRBD1; J gene: TRBJ1-2; CDR3 length: 12; CDR3 DNA: TGTGCCAGCAGCTTAGACAGGGGGACGGTCTCCTTC; CDR3 protein: CASSLDRGTVSF
V gene: TRBV5-1; clone size: NA; D gene: NA; J gene: TRBJ2-7; CDR3 length: 12; CDR3 DNA: TGCGCCAGCAGCGGGGGCCGGAACGAGCAGTACTTC; CDR3 protein: CASSGGRNEQYF
V gene: TRBV3-1/TRBV3-2; clone size: NA; D gene: NA; J gene: TRBJ2-1; CDR3 length: 12; CDR3 DNA: TGTGCCAGCAGCCGGAGCGTGTATGAGCAGTTCTTC; CDR3 protein: CASSRSVYEQFF
V gene: TRBV19; clone size: NA; D gene: TRBD1; J gene: TRBJ2-1; CDR3 length: 14; CDR3 DNA: TGTGCCAGTAGTCCCCGGACAGGGTACAATGAGCAGTTCTTC; CDR3 protein: CASSPRTGYNEQFF
V gene: TRBV7-3; clone size: NA; D gene: TRBD1; J gene: TRBJ2-1; CDR3 length: 15; CDR3 DNA: TGTGCCAGCAGCTTATGGGGAGAGGGGGCCAATGAGCAGTTCTTC; CDR3 protein: CASSLWGEGANEQFF
V gene: TRBV18; clone size: NA; D gene: TRBD1; J gene: TRBJ1-5; CDR3 length: 13; CDR3 DNA: TGTGCCAGCTCAGGGACAGGGAACCAGCCCCAGCATTTT; CDR3 protein: CASSGTGNQPQHF
V gene: TRBV10-3; clone size: NA; D gene: TRBD2; J gene: TRBJ2-1; CDR3 length: 14; CDR3 DNA: TGTGCCACAGGACGGACTAGCGGGAGCAATGAGCAGTTCTTC; CDR3 protein: CATGRTSGSNEQFF
V gene: TRBV5-1; clone size: NA; D gene: NA; J gene: TRBJ1-1; CDR3 length: 14; CDR3 DNA: TGCGCCAGCACCAAAGATCCGGCAGCGGCTGAAGCTTTCTTT; CDR3 protein: CASTKDPAAAEAFF
V gene: TRBV5-8; clone size: once; D gene: NA; J gene: TRBJ2-6; CDR3 length: 13; CDR3 DNA: TGTGCCAGCCTAGCGTCAGGGGCCAACGTCCTGACTTTC; CDR3 protein: CASLASGANVLTF
V gene: TRBV2; clone size: NA; D gene: NA; J gene: TRBJ2-3; CDR3 length: 13; CDR3 DNA: TGTGCCAGCAGTGGCGGACTCCCAGATACGCAGTATTTT; CDR3 protein: CASSGGLPDTQYF
V gene: TRBV5-1; clone size: NA; D gene: NA; J gene: TRBJ2-2; CDR3 length: 15; CDR3 DNA: TGCGCCAGCAGCTTGGTCCAGGGCCACACCGGGGAGCTGTTTTTT; CDR3 protein: CASSLVQGHTGELFF
V gene: TRBV2; clone size: NA; D gene: NA; J gene: TRBJ1-6; CDR3 length: 14; CDR3 DNA: TGTGCCAGCAGACGCTTGGCCAATAATTCACCCCTCCACTTT; CDR3 protein: CASRRLANNSPLHF
V gene: TRBV4-1; clone size: few; D gene: NA; J gene: TRBJ1-2; CDR3 length: 16; CDR3 DNA: TGCGCCAGCAGCCAAGTCACCGGGCCGCGAAGAGGGCTCTACACCTTC; CDR3 protein: CASSQVTGPRRGLYTF
V gene: TRBV19; clone size: NA; D gene: TRBD1; J gene: TRBJ1-2; CDR3 length: 14; CDR3 DNA: TGTGCCAGTAGTCCAGGACAGGGGCCCTATGGCTACACCTTC; CDR3 protein: CASSPGQGPYGYTF
V gene: TRBV3-1/TRBV3-2; clone size: NA; D gene: TRBD1; J gene: TRBJ1-1; CDR3 length: 13; CDR3 DNA: TGTGCCAGCGGCGACAGGGTGCAAACTGAAGCTTTCTTT; CDR3 protein: CASGDRVQTEAFF
V gene: TRBV30; clone size: NA; D gene: NA; J gene: TRBJ1-2; CDR3 length: 14; CDR3 DNA: TGTGCCTGGAGCTTTGCCACTTCCTCCGTAGGCTACACCTTC; CDR3 protein: CAWSFATSSVGYTF
V gene: TRBV11-1; clone size: NA; D gene: TRBD2; J gene: TRBJ2-3; CDR3 length: 15; CDR3 DNA: TGTGCCAGCAGCTTAGTAGGGCCTAGCGGGGATACGCAGTATTTT; CDR3 protein: CASSLVGPSGDTQYF
V gene: TRBV5-1; clone size: NA; D gene: NA; J gene: TRBJ1-1; CDR3 length: 15; CDR3 DNA: TGCGCCAGCAGCTTAACAGGGTCGAAGAAAACTGAAGCTTTCTTT; CDR3 protein: CASSLTGSKKTEAFF
V gene: TRBV24-1; clone size: once; D gene: NA; J gene: TRBJ2-3; CDR3 length: 14; CDR3 DNA: TGTGCCACCAGTGTGGCGGGAAGCACAGATACGCAGTATTTT; CDR3 protein: CATSVAGSTDTQYF
V gene: TRBV5-4; clone size: NA; D gene: NA; J gene: TRBJ2-1; CDR3 length: 11; CDR3 DNA: TGTGCCAGCAGCCGAGACAATGAGCAGTTCTTC; CDR3 protein: CASSRDNEQFF
V gene: TRBV6-5; clone size: NA; D gene: TRBD1; J gene: TRBJ1-5; CDR3 length: 15; CDR3 DNA: TGTGCCAGCAGTACACGGGACAGGGGATTTCAGCCCCAGCATTTT; CDR3 protein: CASSTRDRGFQPQHF
V gene: TRBV3-1/TRBV3-2; clone size: NA; D gene: NA; J gene: TRBJ1-5; CDR3 length: 13; CDR3 DNA: TGTGCCAGCAGCCTGGGCGATTATCAGCCCCAGCATTTT; CDR3 protein: CASSLGDYQPQHF
V gene: TRBV9; clone size: NA; D gene: TRBD2; J gene: TRBJ2-1; CDR3 length: 15; CDR3 DNA: TGTGCCAGCAACCGTGGTGGGAGGGGATACAATGAGCAGTTCTTC; CDR3 protein: CASNRGGRGYNEQFF
V gene: TRBV7-2; clone size: NA; D gene: TRBD1; J gene: TRBJ1-2; CDR3 length: 13; CDR3 DNA: TGTGCCAGCAGCCCGAGACAGGGAAATGGCTACACCTTC; CDR3 protein: CASSPRQGNGYTF
V gene: TRBV5-1; clone size: NA; D gene: TRBD1; J gene: TRBJ2-1; CDR3 length: 14; CDR3 DNA: TGCGCCAGCAGCTCGGTGACAGGGGGCAATGAGCAGTTCTTC; CDR3 protein: CASSSVTGGNEQFF
V gene: TRBV19; clone size: NA; D gene: NA; J gene: TRBJ1-1; CDR3 length: 15; CDR3 DNA: TGTGCCAGTAGTATAGGGTACTCGGGAAACACTGAAGCTTTCTTT; CDR3 protein: CASSIGYSGNTEAFF
V gene: TRBV19; clone size: NA; D gene: NA; J gene: TRBJ2-1; CDR3 length: 13; CDR3 DNA: TGTGCCAGTCAGGAGGGTGTCTACAATGAGCAGTTCTTC; CDR3 protein: CASQEGVYNEQFF
V gene: TRBV20-1; clone size: NA; D gene: NA; J gene: TRBJ2-3; CDR3 length: 10; CDR3 DNA: TGCAGTGCTCACTTGGATACGCAGTATTTT; CDR3 protein: CSAHLDTQYF
V gene: TRBV7-8; clone size: NA; D gene: NA; J gene: TRBJ2-3; CDR3 length: 15; CDR3 DNA: TGTGCCAGCAGCTTAGTTCCGGGGATTTCGGATACGCAGTATTTT; CDR3 protein: CASSLVPGISDTQYF
V gene: TRBV2; clone size: few; D gene: TRBD2; J gene: TRBJ2-1; CDR3 length: 16; CDR3 DNA: TGTGCCAGCAGGGGAAGATCGACTAGCACCCTCGGGGAGCAGTTCTTC; CDR3 protein: CASRGRSTSTLGEQFF
V gene: TRBV19; clone size: NA; D gene: NA; J gene: TRBJ1-4; CDR3 length: 12; CDR3 DNA: TGTGCCAGTAGGAGAGGGAATGAAAAACTGTTTTTT; CDR3 protein: CASRRGNEKLFF
V gene: TRBV5-1; clone size: NA; D gene: NA; J gene: TRBJ2-7; CDR3 length: 13; CDR3 DNA: TGCGCCAGCAGCTTCACAGGGTCCCGCGAGCAGTACTTC; CDR3 protein: CASSFTGSREQYF
V gene: TRBV3-1/TRBV3-2; clone size: NA; D gene: TRBD1; J gene: TRBJ1-2; CDR3 length: 15; CDR3 DNA: TGTGCCAGCAGGGACGCCGGGACAGGGGGCTATGGCTACACCTTC; CDR3 protein: CASRDAGTGGYGYTF
V gene: TRBV5-1; clone size: NA; D gene: NA; J gene: TRBJ1-1; CDR3 length: 14; CDR3 DNA: TGCGCCAGCAGCGGGGGTCCGGGAGCCACTGAAGCTTTCTTT; CDR3 protein: CASSGGPGATEAFF
V gene: TRBV6-5; clone size: NA; D gene: NA; J gene: TRBJ2-1; CDR3 length: 15; CDR3 DNA: TGTGCCAGCAGTTACTCGCGTCCCCCTTACAATGAGCAGTTCTTC; CDR3 protein: CASSYSRPPYNEQFF
V gene: TRBV27; clone size: NA; D gene: NA; J gene: TRBJ1-2; CDR3 length: 15; CDR3 DNA: TGTGCCAGCAGTTTTAGGACACTGGGGTTCTATGGCTACACCTTC; CDR3 protein: CASSFRTLGFYGYTF
V gene: TRBV2; clone size: NA; D gene: NA; J gene: TRBJ1-1; CDR3 length: 14; CDR3 DNA: TGTGCCAGCAGTGACCTACTTCTGGACACTGAAGCTTTCTTT; CDR3 protein: CASSDLLLDTEAFF
V gene: TRBV4-2; clone size: NA; D gene: NA; J gene: TRBJ1-6; CDR3 length: 13; CDR3 DNA: TGTGCCAGCAGCCAGGAGGAGAATTCACCCCTCCACTTT; CDR3 protein: CASSQEENSPLHF
V gene: TRBV28; clone size: NA; D gene: NA; J gene: TRBJ2-5; CDR3 length: 12; CDR3 DNA: TGTGCCAGCAGGGACAGTCGAGAGACCCAGTACTTC; CDR3 protein: CASRDSRETQYF
V gene: TRBV4-1; clone size: NA; D gene: TRBD1; J gene: TRBJ2-1; CDR3 length: 19; CDR3 DNA: TGCGCCAGCAGCCGGGGAACAGGGGGAAGTCTTAGCTCCTACAATGAGCAGTTCTTC; CDR3 protein: CASSRGTGGSLSSYNEQFF
V gene: TRBV18; clone size: NA; D gene: TRBD1; J gene: TRBJ2-1; CDR3 length: 14; CDR3 DNA: TGTGCCAGCTCACCTCGGGACAGGGGCGATGAGCAGTTCTTC; CDR3 protein: CASSPRDRGDEQFF
V gene: TRBV10-3; clone size: NA; D gene: NA; J gene: TRBJ2-2; CDR3 length: 14; CDR3 DNA: TGTGCCATCAGTGTGGACAGAAACACCGGGGAGCTGTTTTTT; CDR3 protein: CAISVDRNTGELFF
V gene: TRBV30; clone size: NA; D gene: NA; J gene: TRBJ1-4; CDR3 length: 15; CDR3 DNA: TGTGCCTGGACCGCGGGCGGCAGTCGGTATGAAAAACTGTTTTTT; CDR3 protein: CAWTAGGSRYEKLFF
V gene: TRBV7-3; clone size: NA; D gene: TRBD1; J gene: TRBJ1-2; CDR3 length: 13; CDR3 DNA: TGTGCCAGCAGCCTCCATCCGGGACAGGGCTACACCTTC; CDR3 protein: CASSLHPGQGYTF
V gene: TRBV4-1; clone size: NA; D gene: TRBD1; J gene: TRBJ1-4; CDR3 length: 15; CDR3 DNA: TGCGCCAGCAGCCAAGAGAGGGCAGGGGGCGCAAAACTGTTTTTT; CDR3 protein: CASSQERAGGAKLFF
V gene: TRBV5-1; clone size: once; D gene: NA; J gene: TRBJ1-1; CDR3 length: 13; CDR3 DNA: TGCGCCAGCAGCGCCGCAGGGTCAACTGAAGCTTTCTTT; CDR3 protein: CASSAAGSTEAFF
V gene: TRBV19; clone size: NA; D gene: NA; J gene: TRBJ2-7; CDR3 length: 12; CDR3 DNA: TGTGCCAGTAGTTCTCAGCCGGGTGAGCAGTACTTC; CDR3 protein: CASSSQPGEQYF
V gene: TRBV5-1; clone size: NA; D gene: NA; J gene: TRBJ1-1; CDR3 length: 14; CDR3 DNA: TGCGCCAGCAGCTTTATCCCAGAATCCCTTGAAGCTTTCTTT; CDR3 protein: CASSFIPESLEAFF
V gene: TRBV10-1; clone size: NA; D gene: TRBD1; J gene: TRBJ2-2; CDR3 length: 17; CDR3 DNA: TGCGCCAGCAGTGAGATAGGGACAGGAGGGAACACCGGGGAGCTGTTTTTT; CDR3 protein: CASSEIGTGGNTGELFF
V gene: TRBV4-1; clone size: NA; D gene: NA; J gene: TRBJ1-2; CDR3 length: 15; CDR3 DNA: TGCGCCAGCAGCCGGACTTCTGGACAGAACTATGGCTACACCTTC; CDR3 protein: CASSRTSGQNYGYTF
V gene: TRBV6-5; clone size: NA; D gene: NA; J gene: TRBJ2-7; CDR3 length: 13; CDR3 DNA: TGTGCCAGCAGCCGCAATCAGGGCTTCGAGCAGTACTTC; CDR3 protein: CASSRNQGFEQYF
V gene: TRBV2; clone size: NA; D gene: TRBD1; J gene: TRBJ2-3; CDR3 length: 15; CDR3 DNA: TGTGCCAGCTACGAGGGGACAGGGCCCTCCGGCGGGCAGTATTTT; CDR3 protein: CASYEGTGPSGGQYF
V gene: TRBV19; clone size: once; D gene: NA; J gene: TRBJ1-1; CDR3 length: 13; CDR3 DNA: TGTGCCAGTAGTACCATCCGGGGCACTGAAGCTTTCTTT; CDR3 protein: CASSTIRGTEAFF